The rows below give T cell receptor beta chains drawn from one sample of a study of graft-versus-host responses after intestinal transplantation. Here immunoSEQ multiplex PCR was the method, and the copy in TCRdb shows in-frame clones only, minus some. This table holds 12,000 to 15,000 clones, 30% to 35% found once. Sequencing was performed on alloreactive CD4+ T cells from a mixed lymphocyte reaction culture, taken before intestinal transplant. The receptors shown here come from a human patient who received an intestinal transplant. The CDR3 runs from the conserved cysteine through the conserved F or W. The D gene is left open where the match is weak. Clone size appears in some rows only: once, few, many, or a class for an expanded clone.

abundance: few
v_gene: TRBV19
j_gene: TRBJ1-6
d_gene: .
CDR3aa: CASSRSGGPISPLHF
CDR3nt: TGTGCCAGTAGTAGATCTGGGGGGCCTATTTCACCCCTCCACTTT

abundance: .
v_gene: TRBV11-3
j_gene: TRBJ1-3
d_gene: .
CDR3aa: CASSLNGPGINTIYF
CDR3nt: TGTGCCAGCAGCTTAAATGGGCCGGGAATCAACACCATATATTTT

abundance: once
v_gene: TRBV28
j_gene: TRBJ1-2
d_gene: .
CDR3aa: CASSLFAWTIYGYTF
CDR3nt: TGTGCCAGCAGTTTATTCGCCTGGACTATCTATGGCTACACCTTC

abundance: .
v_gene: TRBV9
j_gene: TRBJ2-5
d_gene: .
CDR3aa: CASSVGMMETQYF
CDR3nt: TGTGCCAGCAGCGTAGGAATGATGGAGACCCAGTACTTC

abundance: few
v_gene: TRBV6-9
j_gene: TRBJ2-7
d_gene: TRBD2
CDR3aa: CASSAGRGPYEQYF
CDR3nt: TGTGCCAGCAGTGCGGGGAGGGGCCCCTACGAGCAGTACTTC

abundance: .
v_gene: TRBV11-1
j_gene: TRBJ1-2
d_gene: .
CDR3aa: CASSLSAKNYGYTF
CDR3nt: TGTGCCAGCAGCTTAAGTGCGAAAAACTATGGCTACACCTTC

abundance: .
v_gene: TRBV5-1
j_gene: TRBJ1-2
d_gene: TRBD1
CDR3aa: CASSPGQGYGYTF
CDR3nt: TGCGCCAGCAGCCCGGGACAGGGCTATGGCTACACCTTC

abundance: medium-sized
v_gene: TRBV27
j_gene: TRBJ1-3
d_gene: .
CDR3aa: CASRPYDTSGNTIYF
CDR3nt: TGTGCCAGCAGACCCTACGACACCTCTGGAAACACCATATATTTT

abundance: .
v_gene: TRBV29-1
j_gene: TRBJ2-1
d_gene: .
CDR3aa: CSVGPYNEQFF
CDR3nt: TGCAGCGTGGGCCCCTATAATGAGCAGTTCTTC

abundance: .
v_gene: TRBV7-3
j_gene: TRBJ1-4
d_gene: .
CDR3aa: CASSRDLYNEKLFF
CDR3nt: TGTGCCAGCAGCCGGGACTTGTATAATGAAAAACTGTTTTTT

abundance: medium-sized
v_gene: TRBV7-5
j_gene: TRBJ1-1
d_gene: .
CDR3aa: CVRSPRGRLNTEAFF
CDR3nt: TGTGTCAGAAGCCCCCGCGGAAGATTGAACACTGAAGCTTTCTTT